The 15 T cell receptor beta chains reported below all come from one sample, sequenced in a study of cytomegalovirus exposure and HLA in healthy donors. The PCR used 60 Vbeta and 13 Jbeta primers. Sequenced by immunoSEQ multiplex PCR; TCRdb stores in-frame clones only, minus some. The sample has about 25,000 clones, 79% seen once. Sequenced material: PBMCs. The receptors originated from a male donor in good health and CMV-seronegative.

The CDR3 is CASSPPSGSGTDTQYF. As DNA, the CDR3 is TGTGCCAGCAGCCCCCCCAGCGGGAGCGGCACAGATACGCAGTATTTT. The chain links TRBV9 to TRBJ2-3, with TRBD2 matching over 8 bases. V dropped 4 bases and J dropped 1; count of bases not matched to a gene: 8. The CDR3 runs 16 residues. Germline lookup yields CDR1 SGDLS and CDR2 YYNGEE.

This chain uses TRBV27 with TRBJ2-3, with 10 nucleotides matching TRBD2. Germline CDR1 MNHEY, CDR2 SMNVEV (reference sequence). The CDR3 spans 15 residues. Unmatched junction bases numbered 5, after V lost 5 bases and J lost 3 bases. The CDR3 here is CASSLAGVRTDTQYF. CDR3 nucleotide sequence: TGTGCCAGCAGTCTAGCGGGAGTAAGGACAGATACGCAGTATTTT.

This clone was counted only a few times. This rearrangement joins TRBV7-3 to TRBJ2-3, with D maybe TRBD1 (5 bases). Trimming pared 4 bases from V and 6 bases from J, leaving 14 bases between. This CDR3 is 14 amino acids long. The germline V gene has CDR1 SGHTA and CDR2 FQGTGA. The chain's CDR3 is CASSSTEGADTQYF. As DNA, the CDR3 is TGTGCCAGCAGCTCCACTGAAGGGGCGGATACGCAGTATTTT.

The V call is TRBV28, the J call TRBJ2-7; D gene ambiguous. The CDR3 sequence is 12 residues long. Germline CDR1 MDHEN, CDR2 SYDVKM. V lost 3 bases and J lost 5, with 8 bases in between. The CDR3 nucleotides read TGTGCCAGCAGTTTTGGCCCTCACGAGCAGTACTTC. Encoded protein: CASSFGPHEQYF.

The V gene is TRBV2, the J gene TRBJ1-1; tentative D call: TRBD1 (6 bases). The CDR3 totals 15 residues. Germline-derived CDR1 and CDR2 are SNHLY and FYNNEI. The V and J ends lost 7 bases and 9 bases respectively, with 24 bases between them. The CDR3 here is CASIGQRMELEKAFF. CDR3 nucleotide sequence: TGTGCCAGCATAGGACAGAGAATGGAGTTAGAAAAAGCTTTCTTT.

CDR3 protein: CASRREQGPYEQYF. CDR3 DNA: TGTGCCAGCAGAAGAGAACAGGGACCCTACGAGCAGTACTTC. The rearrangement uses TRBV27 and TRBJ2-7, with D possibly TRBD1 on 6 matching bases. Trimming took 6 bases from V and 2 from J, leaving 14 bases between them. Looked up from germline, CDR1 is MNHEY and CDR2 is SMNVEV (reference sequence). The CDR3 has 14 amino acids.

The chain recombines TRBV10-2 with TRBJ1-6, with D possibly matching TRBD1 (5 bases). V was trimmed by 6 bases and J by 5 bases, leaving 8 bases between them. From germline, CDR1 is WSHSY and CDR2 SAAADI. The CDR3 covers 13 residues. CDR3 sequence (DNA): TGCGCCAGCAGGACAGCTAATAATTCACCCCTCCACTTT. Translated: CASRTANNSPLHF.

This chain joins TRBV12-5 and TRBJ2-5; D not resolved. Trimming cost V 5 bases and J 4 bases, with 5 bases left between them. Germline CDR1 is LGHNT and CDR2 is FRNRAP. The CDR3 covers 11 residues. The CDR3 reads CASGTRETQYF. The CDR3 bases are TGTGCTAGTGGTACAAGAGAGACCCAGTACTTC.

This clone was detected only a few times. The rearrangement uses TRBV5-1 and TRBJ2-2; 11 bases match TRBD2. This CDR3 has 15 residues. Germline V gene lookup returns CDR1 SGHRS and CDR2 YFSETQ. V trimming: 4 bases; J trimming: 4 bases; junction bases outside the gene matches: 3. The CDR3: CASSTGLAGTGELFF. CDR3 in DNA: TGCGCCAGCAGCACCGGACTAGCGGGCACCGGGGAGCTGTTTTTT.

The V and J genes are TRBV5-6 and TRBJ1-2; 8 bases map to TRBD1. CDR1 is SGHDT and CDR2 is YYEEEE in the germline V gene. After removal of 4 bases from V and 0 bases from J, the junction contained 2 bases not matched to a gene. CDR3 length: 14 amino acids. CDR3 loop: CASSPGQANYGYTF. CDR3 coding DNA: TGTGCCAGCAGCCCGGGACAGGCTAACTATGGCTACACCTTC. Full variable domain (remainder filled in from reference TRBV5-6 and TRBJ1-2): DAGVTQSPTHLIKTRGQQVTLRCSPKSGHDTVSWYQQALGQGPQFIFQYYEEEERQRGNFPDRFSGHQFPNYSSELNVNALLLGDSALYLCASSPGQANYGYTFGSGTRLTVV.

This sequence joins TRBV4-2 and TRBJ1-2; a possible D gene is TRBD1 (5 bases). Trimming took 0 bases from V and 7 from J, leaving 9 bases between them. The CDR3 loop spans 13 amino acids. The germline V gene encodes CDR1 LGHNA and CDR2 YNFKEQ. CDR3 DNA: TGTGCCAGCAGCCAAGAAGGGGATTCTGGCTACACCTTC. This sequence encodes CASSQEGDSGYTF.

J is TRBJ2-5 and V is TRBV27, with 7 bases aligning to TRBD1. The DNA end is more similar to TRBJ2-7, so the J call may be wrong. The CDR3 consists of 14 residues. Germline CDR1 and CDR2: MNHEY and SMNVEV (reference sequence). The CDR3 DNA reads as TGTGCCAGCAGAGGGACAGAAAGCTCCTACGAGCAGTACTTC. Protein sequence: CASRGTESSYEQYF.

The J gene is TRBJ1-1, the V gene TRBV4-3; 10 bases map to TRBD1. Unmatched junction bases numbered 5, after V lost 1 base and J lost 12 bases. The length of the CDR3 is 13 residues. CDR1 and CDR2 (germline): LGHNA, YSLEER. CDR3 coding DNA: TGCGCCAGCAGCCAAGGGGGGGACAGGGGACCTTTCTTT. It encodes CASSQGGDRGPFF.

The rearrangement joins TRBV5-1 to TRBJ2-1; D possibly corresponds to TRBD2 (6 bases). V was clipped by 0 bases and J by 4 bases, with 14 bases between them. The germline V gene encodes CDR1 SGHRS and CDR2 YFSETQ. The CDR3 has 16 amino acids. DNA for the CDR3: TGCGCCAGCAGCTTGGGGACTACGGCAGGGTACAATGAGCAGTTCTTC. Translated, it gives CASSLGTTAGYNEQFF.

Only one count was recorded for this clone. The rearrangement joins TRBV4-3 to TRBJ2-7, with D tentatively TRBD1 (6 bases). This CDR3 has 15 residues. Trimming took off 1 base at V and 4 bases at J, with 14 bases between the two ends. Germline-derived CDR1 and CDR2 are LGHNA and YSLEER. CDR3 region: CASSQGRTEGYEQYF. For the CDR3, the DNA is TGCGCCAGCAGCCAAGGACGGACAGAAGGATACGAGCAGTACTTC.